The 7 T cell receptor beta chains in this list originate from one sample, sequenced in a study of Graves' ophthalmopathy and Graves' hyperthyroidism. For repertoire sequencing, the TCR beta CDR3 regions were amplified from RNA transcripts. The first round was an RT-PCR with HTBI primers, and the second round was a multiplex PCR. TCRdb itself ran the multiplex PCR reads through MiXCR, one entry per CDR3 protein. Here the sample spans roughly 700,000 distinct CDR3 sequences, approximately 40% being singletons. The sequenced sample consisted of peripheral blood. All receptors derive from an adult man with Graves' ophthalmopathy.

This clonotype was observed many times. The V and J genes are TRBV10-3 and TRBJ1-1; D gene uncertain. The CDR3 is made up of 14 amino acids. CDR1 is ENHRY and CDR2 is SYGVKD in the germline V gene. V was cut by 8 bases and J by 0 bases, with 13 bases left in between. CDR3: CAIGDRTMNTEAFF. The CDR3 bases are TGTGCCATCGGGGATAGAACCATGAACACTGAAGCTTTCTTT.

This clonotype was detected ten times or more. V gene TRBV29-1 combines with J gene TRBJ2-7; 7 bases align to TRBD1. Trimming removed 7 bases from V and 6 bases from J; junction bases left unmatched: 12. Germline CDR1 and CDR2: SQVTM and ANQGSEA. The CDR3 extends over 13 amino acids. The CDR3 loop is CSAETTGWSEQYF. The CDR3 DNA reads as TGCAGCGCTGAGACGACAGGGTGGAGCGAGCAGTACTTC.

This sequence joins TRBV6-2 or TRBV6-3 and TRBJ1-2, with a tentative D call TRBD1 (5 bases). Trimming removed 10 bases from V and 2 bases from J, with 14 bases in between. CDR3 size: 13 residues. The germline V gene encodes CDR1 MNHEY and CDR2 SVGEGT. CDR3 sequence reads: CATSSEGNYGYTF. CDR3 coding DNA: TGTGCCACCTCTTCCGAGGGGAACTATGGCTACACCTTC.

To note about this clonotype: A much larger clone sits a single nucleotide away, making a read error possible. The rearrangement links TRBV20-1 to TRBJ1-6; D call uncertain. The length of the CDR3 is 13 residues. In germline, CDR1 is DFQATT, CDR2 SNEGSKA (reference sequence). V lost 2 bases, J lost 9 bases, and 11 bases lay in between. CDR3 sequence: CSARTPRGSPLHF. CDR3 nucleotide sequence: TGCAGTGCTAGAACCCCCAGAGGTTCACCCCTCCACTTT.

V usage is TRBV29-1 and J usage is TRBJ2-7; possible D gene TRBD1, 6 bases. Per the germline V gene, CDR1 is SQVTM and CDR2 is ANQGSEA. Trimming took 0 bases from V and 4 from J, leaving 10 bases between them. This CDR3 region has 13 residues. The CDR3 region is CSVEDGDMYEQYF. The CDR3 DNA is TGCAGCGTTGAAGATGGGGACATGTACGAGCAGTACTTC.

The chain combines TRBV7-9 with TRBJ2-2; D ambiguous. V lost 4 bases and J 7 bases, leaving 4 bases between the germline ends. The germline CDR1 and CDR2 sequences are SEHNR and FQNEAQ (reference sequence). This CDR3 has 11 residues. CDR3 protein: CASSWFGELFF. The CDR3 nucleotides are TGTGCCAGCAGCTGGTTCGGGGAGCTGTTTTTT. Drawing the rest from reference TRBV7-9 and TRBJ2-2, the complete variable domain is DTGVSQNPRHKITKRGQNVTFRCDPISEHNRLYWYRQTLGQGPEFLTYFQNEAQLEKSRLLSDRFSAERPKGSFSTLEIQRTEQGDSAMYLCASSWFGELFFGEGSRLTVL.

This clonotype was detected ten times or more. CDR3 sequence: CASSLALTGNEEQYF. In DNA, the CDR3 is TGTGCCAGCAGCTTAGCCCTGACAGGGAACGAAGAGCAGTACTTC. This sequence joins TRBV7-6 and TRBJ2-7; 7 bases align to TRBD1. The CDR3 extends over 15 amino acids. The trim removed 0 bases at V and 7 bases at J, leaving 9 bases unmatched. CDR1 is SGHVS, CDR2 FNYEAQ, per germline.